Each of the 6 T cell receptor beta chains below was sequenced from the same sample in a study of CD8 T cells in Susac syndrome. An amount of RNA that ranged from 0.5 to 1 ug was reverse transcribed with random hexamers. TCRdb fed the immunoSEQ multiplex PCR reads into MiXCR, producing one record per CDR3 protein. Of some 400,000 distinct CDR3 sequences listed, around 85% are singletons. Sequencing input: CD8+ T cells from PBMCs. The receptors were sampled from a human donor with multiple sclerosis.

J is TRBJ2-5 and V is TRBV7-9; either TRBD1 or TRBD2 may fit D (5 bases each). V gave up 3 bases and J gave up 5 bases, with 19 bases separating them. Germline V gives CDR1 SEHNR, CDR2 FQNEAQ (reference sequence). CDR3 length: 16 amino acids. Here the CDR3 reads CASSLAPSGQRETQYF. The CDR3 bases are TGTGCCAGCAGCTTGGCCCCTTCGGGGCAAAGGGAGACCCAGTACTTC.

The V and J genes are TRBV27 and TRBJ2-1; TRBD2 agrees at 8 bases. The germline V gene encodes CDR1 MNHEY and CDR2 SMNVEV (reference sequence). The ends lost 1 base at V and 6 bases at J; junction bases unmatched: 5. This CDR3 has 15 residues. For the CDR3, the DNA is TGTGCCAGCAGTTTATTAGCGGGATCGCTCAATGAGCAGTTCTTC. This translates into CASSLLAGSLNEQFF.

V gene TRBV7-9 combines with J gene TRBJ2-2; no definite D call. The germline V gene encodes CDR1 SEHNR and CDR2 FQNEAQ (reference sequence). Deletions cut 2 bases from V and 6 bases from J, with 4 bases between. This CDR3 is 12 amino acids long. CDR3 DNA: TGTGCCAGCAGCTTATTACCCGGGGAGCTGTTTTTT. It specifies CASSLLPGELFF.

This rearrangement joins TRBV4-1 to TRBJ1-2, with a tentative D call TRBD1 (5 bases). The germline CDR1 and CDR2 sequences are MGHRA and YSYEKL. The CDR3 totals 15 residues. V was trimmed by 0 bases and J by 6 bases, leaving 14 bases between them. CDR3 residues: CASSQDNKQVDGYTF. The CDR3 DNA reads TGCGCCAGCAGCCAAGATAACAAACAGGTTGATGGCTACACCTTC.

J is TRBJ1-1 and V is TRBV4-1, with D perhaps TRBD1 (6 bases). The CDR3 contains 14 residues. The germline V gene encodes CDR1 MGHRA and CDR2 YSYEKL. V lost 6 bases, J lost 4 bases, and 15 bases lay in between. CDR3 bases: TGCGCCAGCAGTAAAGCGGGGGCTTCCACTGAAGCTTTCTTT. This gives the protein CASSKAGASTEAFF.

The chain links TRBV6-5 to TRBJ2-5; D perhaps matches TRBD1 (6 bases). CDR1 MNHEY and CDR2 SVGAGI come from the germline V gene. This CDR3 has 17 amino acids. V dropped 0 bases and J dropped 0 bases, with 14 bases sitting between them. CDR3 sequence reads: CASSYSQSTGDQETQYF. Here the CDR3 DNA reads TGTGCCAGCAGTTACTCTCAGTCGACAGGTGACCAAGAGACCCAGTACTTC.